This T cell receptor (beta chain) was profiled in a study of vaccination effects on CD4 cells after COVID-19. Concerning this clone: What it binds is unknown.

Viral peptide pool expansion of antigen-specific CD4+ T cells preceded sequencing in the ViraFEST assay. Culturing for roughly 10 days preceded CD4+ T cell isolation. The study found no prior SARS-CoV-2 infection in the vaccine recipients, who tested negative for nucleocapsid antibodies. Profiled with immunoSEQ multiplex PCR; TCRdb holds only in-frame clones, not every one. Of 35,000 to 55,000 clones in the sample, roughly 72% were seen once. This receptor was obtained from a human donor who received a COVID-19 vaccine. This specimen consisted of CD4+ T cells from PBMCs cultured with SARS-CoV-2 spike peptides, obtained before COVID-19 vaccination.

For the CDR3, the DNA is TGTGCCAGTAGTCGCCCCCAGGGGCAAGGTAATGAAAAACTGTTTTTT. This translates into CASSRPQGQGNEKLFF. The V and J genes are TRBV19 and TRBJ1-4, with D tentatively TRBD1 (6 bases). The CDR3 runs 16 residues. In germline, CDR1 is LNHDA, CDR2 SQIVND (reference sequence). V was pared by 5 bases and J by 4 bases, with 17 bases between. The variable domain in full, completed from reference TRBV19 and TRBJ1-4, reads DGGITQSPKYLFRKEGQNVTLSCEQNLNHDAMYWYRQDPGQGLRLIYYSQIVNDFQKGDIAEGYSVSREKKESFPLTVTSAQKNPTAFYLCASSRPQGQGNEKLFFGSGTQLSVL.